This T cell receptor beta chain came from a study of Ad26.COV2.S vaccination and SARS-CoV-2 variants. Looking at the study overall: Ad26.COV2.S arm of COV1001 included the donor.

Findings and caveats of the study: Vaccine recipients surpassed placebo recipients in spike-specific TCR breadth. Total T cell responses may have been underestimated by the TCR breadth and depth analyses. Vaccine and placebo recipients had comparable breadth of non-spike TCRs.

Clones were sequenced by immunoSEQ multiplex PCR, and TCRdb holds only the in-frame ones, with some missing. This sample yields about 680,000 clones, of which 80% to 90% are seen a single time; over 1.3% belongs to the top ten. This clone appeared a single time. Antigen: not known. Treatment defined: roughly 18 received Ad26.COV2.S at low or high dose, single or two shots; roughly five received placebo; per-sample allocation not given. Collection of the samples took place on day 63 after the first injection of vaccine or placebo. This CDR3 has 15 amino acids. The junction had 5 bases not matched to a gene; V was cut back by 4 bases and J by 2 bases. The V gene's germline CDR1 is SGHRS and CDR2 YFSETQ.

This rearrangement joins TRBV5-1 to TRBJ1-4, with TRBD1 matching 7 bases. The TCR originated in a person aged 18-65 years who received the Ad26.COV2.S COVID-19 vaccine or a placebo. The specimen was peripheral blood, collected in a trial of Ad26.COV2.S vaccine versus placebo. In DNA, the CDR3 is TGCGCCAGCAGCCTCTACAGGGGCACTAATGAAAAACTGTTTTTT. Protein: CASSLYRGTNEKLFF.